These 15 T cell receptor beta chains were sequenced from one sample in a study of T cell changes during pregnancy in multiple sclerosis. The protocol was immunoSEQ multiplex PCR, while the TCRdb copy is restricted to in-frame clones and leaves out a portion. The top ten hold around 2.1% of the sample, which has 60,000 to 65,000 clones, 90% seen once. The sample here was peripheral blood, taken in the second trimester of pregnancy. Receptors were obtained from a female donor in good health, enrolled as a control in a pregnancy study.

This clone was observed a handful of times. This chain links TRBV5-1 with TRBJ1-1; D remains unclear. This CDR3 contains 13 residues. Germline values: CDR1 SGHRS, CDR2 YFSETQ. V was clipped by 0 bases and J by 6 bases, with 9 bases between them. The CDR3 loop reads CASSLARQPEAFF. In DNA form, the CDR3 reads TGCGCCAGCAGCTTGGCCAGGCAGCCTGAAGCTTTCTTT.

The chain couples TRBV7-8 to TRBJ2-2; 7 positions match TRBD1. The V segment lost 4 bases and the J segment 2 bases; nucleotides outside the gene matches: 4. The CDR3 consists of 15 residues. The germline V gene has CDR1 SGHVS and CDR2 FQNEAQ. CDR3 loop: CASSSRQGNTGELFF. As DNA, the CDR3 is TGTGCCAGCAGCTCAAGACAGGGTAACACCGGGGAGCTGTTTTTT.

The rearrangement links TRBV11-2 to TRBJ1-5; D unresolved. V lost 0 bases to trimming and J lost 6 bases, with 6 bases between them. Per the germline V gene, CDR1 is SGHAT and CDR2 is FQNNGV. The CDR3 contains 13 residues. The CDR3 DNA sequence: TGTGCCAGCAGCTTAGAGCGGAGTCAGCCCCAGCATTTT. It is translated as CASSLERSQPQHF.

The chain couples TRBV15 to TRBJ2-1; D uncertain. CDR3 length: 15 amino acids. From germline, CDR1 is LNHNV and CDR2 YYDKDF (reference sequence). V shed 1 base and J shed 1 base, with 8 bases lying between them. In DNA, the CDR3 is TGTGCCACCAGCAGAGGGGCGATTTCCTACAATGAGCAGTTCTTC. Protein: CATSRGAISYNEQFF.

The rearrangement links TRBV5-4 to TRBJ2-5; 7 bases match TRBD2. CDR3 length equals 14 residues. Per germline, CDR1 SGHNT and CDR2 YYREEE (reference sequence). Trimming cost V 1 base and J 5 bases; bases outside gene matches: 5. CDR3 DNA: TGTGCCAGCAGCTTGTGGTTAGCGGGTGAGACCCAGTACTTC. Its translation is CASSLWLAGETQYF. Full variable domain (remainder filled in from reference TRBV5-4 and TRBJ2-5): ETGVTQSPTHLIKTRGQQVTLRCSSQSGHNTVSWYQQALGQGPQFIFQYYREEENGRGNFPPRFSGLQFPNYSSELNVNALELDDSALYLCASSLWLAGETQYFGPGTRLLVL.

The chain has TRBV11-3 and TRBJ2-1; D possibly corresponds to TRBD1 (6 bases). Germline loops: CDR1 SGHNT, CDR2 YENEEA. V lost 3 bases and J 10 bases, leaving 10 bases between the germline ends. The CDR3 contains 12 residues. The CDR3 coding sequence is TGTGCCAGCAGCTTTACAGGGCGGGAGCAGTTCTTC. This sequence encodes CASSFTGREQFF.

The V gene is TRBV9, the J gene TRBJ2-1; D is uncertain. The germline V gene encodes CDR1 SGDLS and CDR2 YYNGEE. The CDR3 extends over 14 amino acids. Trimming took 0 bases from V and 5 from J, leaving 9 bases between them. The CDR3 DNA follows: TGTGCCAGCAGCGTAGCTAGGCCCGACAATGAGCAGTTCTTC. This gives the protein CASSVARPDNEQFF.

The chain carries TRBV9 and TRBJ2-2; 7 bases map to TRBD2. V trimming: 0 bases; J trimming: 7 bases; junction bases outside the gene matches: 12. The length of the CDR3 is 17 residues. Germline CDR1 and CDR2: SGDLS and YYNGEE. The DNA for the CDR3 is TGTGCCAGCAGCGTAGCCCCCACCCCAAGCGGGAACGGGGAGCTGTTTTTT. It is translated as CASSVAPTPSGNGELFF.

This rearrangement joins TRBV28 to TRBJ2-1, with D maybe TRBD2 (6 bases). The CDR3 loop spans 16 amino acids. From germline, CDR1 is MDHEN and CDR2 SYDVKM. With 5 bases removed from V and 1 base from J, the gap between germline ends came to 15 bases. CDR3 DNA: TGTGCCAGCAGTGGGGACTTGGCGCCATCCTACAATGAGCAGTTCTTC. Protein sequence: CASSGDLAPSYNEQFF.

This sequence joins TRBV28 and TRBJ2-1, with D perhaps matching TRBD1 (5 bases). This CDR3 spans 15 amino acids. From germline, CDR1 is MDHEN and CDR2 SYDVKM. Between the trimmed V and J ends, which lost 6 bases and 8 bases, there was a span of 20 bases. The CDR3 loop is CASRKQPETAYEQFF. Written as DNA, the CDR3 is TGTGCCAGCAGGAAACAGCCCGAGACAGCATATGAGCAGTTCTTC.

The chain is built from TRBV2 and TRBJ1-4, with TRBD1 matching 10 bases. CDR3 length equals 14 residues. Looked up from germline, CDR1 is SNHLY and CDR2 is FYNNEI. J gave up 8 bases and V 6 bases, and 6 bases lay outside the gene matches. CDR3 nucleotide sequence: TGTGCCAGCAGCCGACAGGGGGCTAGAGAAAAACTGTTTTTT. Its translation is CASSRQGAREKLFF.

The chain has TRBV5-4 and TRBJ1-3; D remains ambiguous. The V end was cut by 4 bases, the J end by 0 bases, with 11 bases between. The CDR3 is 15 residues long. Germline V gene data show CDR1 as SGHNT and CDR2 as YYREEE (reference sequence). The CDR3: CASSLDVYSGNTIYF. DNA of the CDR3: TGTGCCAGCAGCCTGGACGTCTACTCTGGAAACACCATATATTTT.

V is TRBV6-1 and J is TRBJ1-2; unclear D gene. V lost 2 bases and J 5 bases, leaving 12 bases between the germline ends. The CDR3 loop spans 14 amino acids. CDR1 is MNHNS, CDR2 SASEGT, per germline. The CDR3 nucleotides read TGTGCCAGCAGTGAATCTCTCCTAGATTATGGCTACACCTTC. It yields the protein CASSESLLDYGYTF.

V gene TRBV7-9 combines with J gene TRBJ1-2; 7 nucleotides agree with TRBD1. Germline loops: CDR1 SEHNR, CDR2 FQNEAQ (reference sequence). This CDR3 region has 14 residues. Trimming cost V 5 bases and J 4 bases; bases outside gene matches: 7. CDR3 loop: CASSPTGDSYGYTF. The DNA for the CDR3 is TGTGCCAGCAGCCCAACAGGGGATAGCTATGGCTACACCTTC.

The J gene is TRBJ1-1, the V gene TRBV6-1, with no clear D. In germline, CDR1 is MNHNS, CDR2 SASEGT. The CDR3 is made up of 12 amino acids. Trimming cost V 3 bases and J 4 bases, with 6 bases left between them. The CDR3, as DNA: TGTGCCAGCAGTGAGTCCTTCACTGAAGCTTTCTTT. Translating it yields CASSESFTEAFF.